The clone carrying this T cell receptor beta chain was seen only once. As yet, its antigen is unknown. Germline CDR1 and CDR2: DFQATT and SNEGSKA (reference sequence). The CDR3 sequence is 15 residues long. V dropped 0 bases and J dropped 1 base, with 12 bases sitting between them. A sample-barcoded 5' primer and a J-beta primer mix were used in a second PCR of roughly 6 to 12 cycles. TCRdb re-analysed the 5' RACE reads in MiXCR, keeping a single row per CDR3 protein. This table holds 1.5 million to 2 million distinct CDR3 sequences, around 50% found once. The data are from a study of blood T cells in healthy people across ages. Study results and caveats: Per million T cells, TCR beta diversity dropped about linearly as age rose. It was the long-lived donors that had more naive CD4+ cells and higher diversity than aged donors.

The TCR comes from a woman in her thirties or forties in good health. The J gene is TRBJ2-5, the V gene TRBV20-1, with D perhaps TRBD1 (7 bases). Sequences were obtained from blood. This chain's CDR3 is CSARDTRGAQETQYF. The CDR3 nucleotides are TGCAGTGCTAGAGATACCAGGGGGGCCCAAGAGACCCAGTACTTC.